Given below is one TCR beta chain in context. With 3 bases removed from V and 0 bases from J, the gap between germline ends came to 9 bases. CDR1 LNHDA and CDR2 SQIVND come from the germline V gene (reference sequence). The CDR3 is 15 amino acids. Per the study methods: Nucleated cell counts were estimated from reference gene primer amplification. Using immunoSEQ multiplex PCR, the repertoire was profiled, and TCRdb retains in-frame clones only, with some absent. The V and J calls and the clone size are those of that table, but D and trimming were determined from the DNA. This sample has approximately 280,000 clones, with about 89% found just once. Adults between roughly 18 and 90 years of age took part from about two dozen US areas. This sample was taken from a study of blood T cell repertoires in COVID-19.

This rearrangement joins TRBV19 to TRBJ1-3; D remains unclear. Sequenced material: PBMCs or T cells enriched from blood (not recorded which). This TCR came from a woman between 18 and 29 years old who had recovered from COVID-19. The DNA for the CDR3 is TGTGCCAGTAGTATCCCGGAGATCTCTGGAAACACCATATATTTT. It codes for CASSIPEISGNTIYF.